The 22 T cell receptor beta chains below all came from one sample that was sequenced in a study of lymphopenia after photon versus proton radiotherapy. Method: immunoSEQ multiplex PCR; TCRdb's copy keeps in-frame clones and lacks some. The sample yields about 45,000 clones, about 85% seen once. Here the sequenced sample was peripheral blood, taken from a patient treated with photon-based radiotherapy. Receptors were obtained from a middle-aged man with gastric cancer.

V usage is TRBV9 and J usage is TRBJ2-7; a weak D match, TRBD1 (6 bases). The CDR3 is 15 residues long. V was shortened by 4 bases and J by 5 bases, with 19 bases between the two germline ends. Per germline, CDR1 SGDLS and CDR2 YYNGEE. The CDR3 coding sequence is TGTGCCAGCAGCACCCACACAGGGAAAGGTAACGAGCAGTACTTC. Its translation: CASSTHTGKGNEQYF.

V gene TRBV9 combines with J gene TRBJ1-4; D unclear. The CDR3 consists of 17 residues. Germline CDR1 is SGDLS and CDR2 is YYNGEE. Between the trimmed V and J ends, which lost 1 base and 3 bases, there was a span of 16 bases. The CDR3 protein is CASSVSFGRAANEKLFF. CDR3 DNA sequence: TGTGCCAGCAGCGTATCTTTTGGGAGGGCCGCTAATGAAAAACTGTTTTTT.

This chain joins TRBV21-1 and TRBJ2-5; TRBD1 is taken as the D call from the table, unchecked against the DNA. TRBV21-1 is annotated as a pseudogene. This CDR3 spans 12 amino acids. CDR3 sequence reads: CASSTQQETQYF. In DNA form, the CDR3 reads TGTGCCAGCAGCACACAACAAGAGACCCAGTACTTC.

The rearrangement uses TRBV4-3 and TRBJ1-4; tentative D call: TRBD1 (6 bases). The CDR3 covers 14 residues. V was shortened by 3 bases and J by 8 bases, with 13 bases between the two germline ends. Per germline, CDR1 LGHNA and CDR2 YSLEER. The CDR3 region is CASSQVTGREKLFF. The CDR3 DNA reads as TGCGCCAGCAGCCAGGTGACAGGCAGGGAAAAACTGTTTTTT.

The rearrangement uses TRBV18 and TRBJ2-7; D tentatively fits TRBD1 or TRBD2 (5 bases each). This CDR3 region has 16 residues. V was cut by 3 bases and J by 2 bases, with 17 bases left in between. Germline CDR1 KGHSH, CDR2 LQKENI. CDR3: CASSPDQGGTPYEQYF. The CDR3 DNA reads TGTGCCAGCTCACCTGATCAAGGTGGGACCCCCTACGAGCAGTACTTC.

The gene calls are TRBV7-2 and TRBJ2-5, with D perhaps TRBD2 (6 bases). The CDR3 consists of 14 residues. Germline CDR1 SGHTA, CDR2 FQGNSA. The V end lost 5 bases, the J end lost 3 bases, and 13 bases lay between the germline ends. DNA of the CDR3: TGTGCCAGCAGCCGCGGGGATCGGGAAGAGACCCAGTACTTC. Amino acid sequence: CASSRGDREETQYF.

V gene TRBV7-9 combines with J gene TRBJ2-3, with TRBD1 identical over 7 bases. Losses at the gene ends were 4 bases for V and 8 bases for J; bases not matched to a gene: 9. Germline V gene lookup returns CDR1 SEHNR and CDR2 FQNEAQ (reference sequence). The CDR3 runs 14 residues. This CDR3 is CASSSRVRGPTQYF. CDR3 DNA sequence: TGTGCCAGCAGCTCACGTGTTAGGGGGCCTACGCAGTATTTT.

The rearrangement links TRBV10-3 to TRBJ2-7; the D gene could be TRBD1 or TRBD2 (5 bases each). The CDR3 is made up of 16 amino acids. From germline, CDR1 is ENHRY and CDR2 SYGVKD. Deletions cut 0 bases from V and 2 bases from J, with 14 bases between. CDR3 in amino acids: CAISESNRDQTYEQYF. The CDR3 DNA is TGTGCCATCAGTGAGTCGAACCGGGACCAAACCTACGAGCAGTACTTC.

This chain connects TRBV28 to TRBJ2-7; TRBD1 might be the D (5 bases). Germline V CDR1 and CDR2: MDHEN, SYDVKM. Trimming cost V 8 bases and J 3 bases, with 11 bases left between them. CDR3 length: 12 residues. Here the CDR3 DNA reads TGTGCCAGCTGCAGCAGGGTCTACGAGCAGTACTTC. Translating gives CASCSRVYEQYF.

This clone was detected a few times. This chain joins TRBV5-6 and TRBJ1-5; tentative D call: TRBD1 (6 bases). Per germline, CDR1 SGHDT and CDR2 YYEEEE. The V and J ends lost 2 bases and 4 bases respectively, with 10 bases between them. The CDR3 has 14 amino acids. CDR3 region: CASSFYRDNQPQHF. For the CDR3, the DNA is TGTGCCAGCAGCTTTTACAGGGATAATCAGCCCCAGCATTTT.

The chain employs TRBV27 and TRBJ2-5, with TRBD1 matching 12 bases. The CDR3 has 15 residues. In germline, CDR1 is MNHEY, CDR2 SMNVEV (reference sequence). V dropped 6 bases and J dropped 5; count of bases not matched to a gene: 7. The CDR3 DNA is TGTGCCAGCAGCACCGGGACAGGGGGCGTCGAGACCCAGTACTTC. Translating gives CASSTGTGGVETQYF.

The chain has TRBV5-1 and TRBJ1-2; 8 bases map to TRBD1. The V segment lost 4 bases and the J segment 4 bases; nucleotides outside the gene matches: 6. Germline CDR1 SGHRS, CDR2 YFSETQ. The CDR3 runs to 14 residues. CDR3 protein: CASSTDRGIYGYTF. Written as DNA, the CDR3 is TGCGCCAGCAGCACCGACAGGGGCATCTATGGCTACACCTTC. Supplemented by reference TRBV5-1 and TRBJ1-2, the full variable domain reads KAGVTQTPRYLIKTRGQQVTLSCSPISGHRSVSWYQQTPGQGLQFLFEYFSETQRNKGNFPGRFSGRQFSNSRSEMNVSTLELGDSALYLCASSTDRGIYGYTFGSGTRLTVV.

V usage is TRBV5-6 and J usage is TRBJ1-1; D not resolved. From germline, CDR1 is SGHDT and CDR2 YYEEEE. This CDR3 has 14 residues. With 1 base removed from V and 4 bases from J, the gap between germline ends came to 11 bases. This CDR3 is CASSLRLSGTEAFF. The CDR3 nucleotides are TGTGCCAGCAGCTTGAGGTTATCGGGCACTGAAGCTTTCTTT. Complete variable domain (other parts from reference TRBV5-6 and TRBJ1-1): DAGVTQSPTHLIKTRGQQVTLRCSPKSGHDTVSWYQQALGQGPQFIFQYYEEEERQRGNFPDRFSGHQFPNYSSELNVNALLLGDSALYLCASSLRLSGTEAFFGQGTRLTVV.

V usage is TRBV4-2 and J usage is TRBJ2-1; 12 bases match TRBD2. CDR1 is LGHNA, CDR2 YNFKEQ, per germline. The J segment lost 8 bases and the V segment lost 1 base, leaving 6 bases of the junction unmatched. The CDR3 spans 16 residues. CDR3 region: CASSQVSSGGVDEQFF. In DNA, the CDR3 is TGTGCCAGCAGCCAAGTTTCTAGCGGGGGGGTGGATGAGCAGTTCTTC.

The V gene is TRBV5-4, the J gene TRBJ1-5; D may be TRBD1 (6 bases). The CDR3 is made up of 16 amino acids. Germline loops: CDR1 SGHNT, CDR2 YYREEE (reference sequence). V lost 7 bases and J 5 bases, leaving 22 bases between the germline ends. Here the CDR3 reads CASPAWVTGGYQPQHF. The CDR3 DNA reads TGTGCCAGCCCTGCCTGGGTGACAGGAGGTTATCAGCCCCAGCATTTT.

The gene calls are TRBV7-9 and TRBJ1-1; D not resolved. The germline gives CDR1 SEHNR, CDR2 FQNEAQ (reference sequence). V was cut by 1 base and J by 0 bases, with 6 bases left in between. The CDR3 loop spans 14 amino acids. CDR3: CASSLGTVNTEAFF. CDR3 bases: TGTGCCAGCAGCTTAGGGACGGTGAACACTGAAGCTTTCTTT.

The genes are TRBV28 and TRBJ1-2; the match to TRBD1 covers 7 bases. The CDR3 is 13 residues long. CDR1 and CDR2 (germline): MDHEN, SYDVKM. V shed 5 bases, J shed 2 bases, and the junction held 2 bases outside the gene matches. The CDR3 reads CASSPGGNYGYTF. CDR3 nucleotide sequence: TGTGCCAGCAGTCCAGGGGGAAACTATGGCTACACCTTC.

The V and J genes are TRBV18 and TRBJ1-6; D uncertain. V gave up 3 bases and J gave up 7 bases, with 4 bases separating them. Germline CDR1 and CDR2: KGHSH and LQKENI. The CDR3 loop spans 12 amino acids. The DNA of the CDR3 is TGTGCCAGCTCACCCCCGAATTCACCCCTCCACTTT. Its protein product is CASSPPNSPLHF.

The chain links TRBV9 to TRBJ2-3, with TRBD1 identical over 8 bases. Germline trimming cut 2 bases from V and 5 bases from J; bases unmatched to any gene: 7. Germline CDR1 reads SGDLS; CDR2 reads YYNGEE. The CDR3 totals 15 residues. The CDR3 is CASSVLGQGLDTQYF. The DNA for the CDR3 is TGTGCCAGCAGCGTCCTTGGACAGGGTCTAGATACGCAGTATTTT.

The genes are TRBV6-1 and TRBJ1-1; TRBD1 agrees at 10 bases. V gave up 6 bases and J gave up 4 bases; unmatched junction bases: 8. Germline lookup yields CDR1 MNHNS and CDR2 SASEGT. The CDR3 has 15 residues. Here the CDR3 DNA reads TGTGCCAGCAGGTTACTGACAGGGGGCTTCACTGAAGCTTTCTTT. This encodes CASRLLTGGFTEAFF.

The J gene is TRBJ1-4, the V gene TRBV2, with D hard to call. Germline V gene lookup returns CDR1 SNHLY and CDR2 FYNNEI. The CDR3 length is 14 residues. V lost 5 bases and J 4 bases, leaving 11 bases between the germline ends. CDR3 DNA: TGTGCCAGCAGTTTTATTGGGATTAATGAAAAACTGTTTTTT. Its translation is CASSFIGINEKLFF.

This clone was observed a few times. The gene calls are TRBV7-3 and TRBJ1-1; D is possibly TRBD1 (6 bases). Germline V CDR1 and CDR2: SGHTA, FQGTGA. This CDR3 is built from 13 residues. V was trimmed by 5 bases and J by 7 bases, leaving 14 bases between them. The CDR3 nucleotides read TGTGCCAGCAGCCGCGGGGGGCTGGGTGAAGCTTTCTTT. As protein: CASSRGGLGEAFF.